Below, 15 T cell receptor beta chains from the same sample are listed, as sequenced in a study of T cells after posttransplantation cyclophosphamide. The naive gate required viable CD3+CD4+ or CD3+CD8+ cells with CCR7+CD45RA+CD45RO-CD95-CD27+CD28+ phenotype. Clones were read by immunoSEQ multiplex PCR, and TCRdb kept only the in-frame ones, dropping some. This table holds around 20,000 clones, 95% to 98% found once. The sequenced material came from naive CD4+ T cells sorted from PBMCs. These receptors were taken from a man aged 45-65 years in good health, CMV-negative, and a related stem cell transplant donor.

CDR3 sequence reads: CASTYSYNQPQHF. CDR3 DNA: TGTGCCAGCACCTACAGCTACAATCAGCCCCAGCATTTT. The chain couples TRBV6-5 to TRBJ1-5; no reliable D call. V shed 7 bases and J shed 3 bases, with 10 bases lying between them. Germline loops: CDR1 MNHEY, CDR2 SVGAGI. The CDR3 extends over 13 amino acids.

The chain uses TRBV6-4 and TRBJ2-1; 7 nucleotides agree with TRBD1. V lost 2 bases to trimming and J lost 2 bases; unmatched junction nucleotides: 3. The CDR3 has 15 amino acids. Germline V gives CDR1 MRHNA, CDR2 SNTAGT. CDR3 protein: CASSDQGEAYNEQFF. CDR3 DNA sequence: TGTGCCAGCAGTGACCAGGGGGAAGCCTACAATGAGCAGTTCTTC.

The rearrangement joins TRBV4-3 to TRBJ1-6; maybe TRBD1 (5 bases). The CDR3 is 16 amino acids. Germline CDR1 and CDR2: LGHNA and YSLEER. V lost 0 bases and J 7 bases, leaving 13 bases between the germline ends. CDR3 nucleotides: TGCGCCAGCAGCCAAGAGGGTCAGGGCTTCAATTCACCCCTCCACTTT. Translated, it gives CASSQEGQGFNSPLHF.

This chain's CDR3 is CASSLLAGGLSPGELFF. Written as DNA, the CDR3 is TGTGCCAGCAGCCTGCTAGCGGGGGGGCTATCACCCGGGGAGCTGTTTTTT. This chain uses TRBV7-3 with TRBJ2-2; 12 bases are a match to TRBD2. Unmatched junction bases numbered 10, after V lost 5 bases and J lost 6 bases. Germline CDR1 reads SGHTA; CDR2 reads FQGTGA. The CDR3 is made up of 17 amino acids.

The chain carries TRBV2 and TRBJ2-5; 11 bases are a match to TRBD2. This CDR3 contains 14 residues. Germline assignment: CDR1 SNHLY and CDR2 FYNNEI. Trimming took 7 bases from V and 3 from J; bases not matched to a gene: 4. The CDR3 is CASTGTSGKETQYF. Written as DNA, the CDR3 is TGTGCCAGCACTGGGACTAGCGGTAAAGAGACCCAGTACTTC.

J is TRBJ2-1 and V is TRBV7-2; D is possibly TRBD2 (6 bases). The CDR3 sequence is 14 residues long. The germline CDR1 and CDR2 sequences are SGHTA and FQGNSA. V was cut by 5 bases and J by 13 bases, with 21 bases left in between. The CDR3 loop reads CASSAGRFSVRQFF. The CDR3 DNA reads as TGTGCCAGCAGCGCCGGGAGATTCTCGGTCCGTCAGTTCTTC.

As DNA, the CDR3 is TGTGCCAGCACCCCCGCCGACAGGGAATTGGGCGAGCAGTACTTC. Translated, it gives CASTPADRELGEQYF. The gene calls are TRBV27 and TRBJ2-7; the match to TRBD1 covers 7 bases. J gave up 6 bases and V 7 bases, and 15 bases lay outside the gene matches. This CDR3 spans 15 amino acids. Per germline, CDR1 MNHEY and CDR2 SMNVEV (reference sequence).

The CDR3 nucleotides read TGTGCCAGCAGCTTAGCAGGGGGTCGCACCGGGGAGCTGTTTTTT. Amino acid sequence: CASSLAGGRTGELFF. The chain has TRBV5-4 and TRBJ2-2, with 7 positions matching TRBD1. The CDR3 consists of 15 residues. Germline lookup yields CDR1 SGHNT and CDR2 YYREEE (reference sequence). The J segment lost 4 bases and the V segment lost 2 bases, leaving 5 bases of the junction unmatched.

J is TRBJ1-2 and V is TRBV7-9; 7 bases match TRBD1. The CDR3 consists of 13 residues. With 3 bases clipped from V and 4 bases from J, the junction kept 2 bases outside the gene matches. Germline lookup yields CDR1 SEHNR and CDR2 FQNEAQ (reference sequence). The CDR3 loop is CASSLGQSYGYTF. The CDR3 coding sequence is TGTGCCAGCAGCTTGGGACAGAGCTATGGCTACACCTTC.

The chain carries TRBV5-1 and TRBJ1-5, with TRBD1 matching over 8 bases. The length of the CDR3 is 14 residues. Germline V gives CDR1 SGHRS, CDR2 YFSETQ. V shed 9 bases and J 2 bases; nucleotides not matched to a gene: 7. In DNA, the CDR3 is TGCGCCAACACCCGGGACAGGTGCAATCAGCCCCAGCATTTT. This gives the protein CANTRDRCNQPQHF.

The V call is TRBV6-6, the J call TRBJ1-5; D may be TRBD1 (6 bases). CDR3 length equals 12 residues. The germline V gene has CDR1 MNHNY and CDR2 SVGAGI (reference sequence). V dropped 4 bases and J dropped 6 bases, with 7 bases sitting between them. The CDR3 loop is CASSFRGQPQHF. The CDR3, as DNA: TGTGCCAGCAGTTTCAGGGGTCAGCCCCAGCATTTT.

This sequence joins TRBV2 and TRBJ1-2; D uncertain. Germline V lookup: CDR1 SNHLY, CDR2 FYNNEI. This CDR3 comprises 16 residues. The germline V and J ends were trimmed by 4 bases and 7 bases, with 22 bases remaining between them. In DNA form, the CDR3 reads TGTGCCAGCAGTGGACCCAGATCGGGGAAGCGGTCTGGCTACACCTTC. The encoded protein is CASSGPRSGKRSGYTF.

The chain employs TRBV7-8 and TRBJ1-2; the D gene is possibly TRBD1 (5 bases). The CDR3 is made up of 17 amino acids. Germline V CDR1 and CDR2: SGHVS, FQNEAQ. The ends were cut back, 1 base at V and 4 bases at J, with 19 bases in the middle. The CDR3 DNA reads TGTGCCAGCAGCTTAGTTCCATCAGGGTGGATTTTCTATGGCTACACCTTC. It is translated as CASSLVPSGWIFYGYTF.

The chain links TRBV7-9 to TRBJ1-4; no firm D call. The CDR3 is 16 residues long. The germline V gene encodes CDR1 SEHNR and CDR2 FQNEAQ (reference sequence). Trimming pared 5 bases from V and 5 bases from J, leaving 18 bases between. CDR3 in DNA: TGTGCCAGCAGCACCGCGAGGCCGCCAAAAAATGAAAAACTGTTTTTT. It yields the protein CASSTARPPKNEKLFF.

J is TRBJ1-2 and V is TRBV15; D remains ambiguous. Trimming took 5 bases from V and 4 from J, leaving 11 bases between them. The CDR3 totals 13 residues. CDR1 and CDR2 (germline): LNHNV, YYDKDF (reference sequence). CDR3 nucleotides: TGTGCCACCAGCCCCCCCCAGTTCTATGGCTACACCTTC. It is translated as CATSPPQFYGYTF.